A single sample gave rise to the 27 T cell receptor beta chains below, sequenced in a study of T cell changes during pregnancy in multiple sclerosis. Some clones are missing from TCRdb's copy, which holds only in-frame ones; the method was immunoSEQ multiplex PCR. The table lists some 80,000 clones, approximately 95% of them singletons. Sequences were derived from CD4+ T cells from peripheral blood mononuclear cells, sampled after pregnancy. Receptors were obtained from a female donor with multiple sclerosis, enrolled in a pregnancy study.

The J gene is TRBJ1-5, the V gene TRBV7-2; D perhaps matches TRBD1 (5 bases). The germline V and J ends were trimmed by 3 bases and 0 bases, with 6 bases remaining between them. This CDR3 region has 14 residues. Germline CDR1 reads SGHTA; CDR2 reads FQGNSA. For the CDR3, the DNA is TGTGCCAGCAGCTTTGACAGTAGCAATCAGCCCCAGCATTTT. Translating it yields CASSFDSSNQPQHF.

J is TRBJ2-3 and V is TRBV30; D uncertain. The germline CDR1 and CDR2 sequences are GTSNPN and SVGIG (reference sequence). This CDR3 spans 11 amino acids. CDR3 loop: CALELADTQYF. In DNA form, the CDR3 reads TGTGCACTGGAGCTTGCAGATACGCAGTATTTT.

The chain is built from TRBV7-8 and TRBJ1-3; tentatively, D is TRBD1 (5 bases). This CDR3 contains 17 residues. CDR1 and CDR2 from the germline V gene are SGHVS and FQNEAQ. Trimming pared 3 bases from V and 0 bases from J, leaving 15 bases between. CDR3 bases: TGTGCCAGCAGCTTCATTACCCCAGGGTTCTCTGGAAACACCATATATTTT. This translates into CASSFITPGFSGNTIYF. Looking up the rest from reference TRBV7-8 and TRBJ1-3 gives the full variable domain: GAGVSQSPRYKVAKRGQDVALRCDPISGHVSLFWYQQALGQGPEFLTYFQNEAQLDKSGLPSDRFFAERPEGSVSTLKIQRTQQEDSAVYLCASSFITPGFSGNTIYFGEGSWLTVV.

The chain has TRBV4-2 and TRBJ2-3, with TRBD2 matching 13 bases. Germline trimming cut 2 bases from V and 5 bases from J; bases unmatched to any gene: 10. Germline assignment: CDR1 LGHNA and CDR2 YNFKEQ. The CDR3 sequence is 18 residues long. The CDR3, as DNA: TGTGCCAGCAGCCAATACTGGACTAGCGGGAGCAGTCGAGATACGCAGTATTTT. The encoded protein is CASSQYWTSGSSRDTQYF.

The chain links TRBV7-9 to TRBJ2-1; 7 nucleotides agree with TRBD1. CDR3 length: 16 residues. Per the germline V gene, CDR1 is SEHNR and CDR2 is FQNEAQ (reference sequence). V lost 3 bases and J lost 7; bases outside the gene matches: 12. In DNA form, the CDR3 reads TGTGCCAGCAGCTTTGAGGGCAGGGGGTTAGTTAATGAGCAGTTCTTC. It translates to CASSFEGRGLVNEQFF. Supplemented by reference TRBV7-9 and TRBJ2-1, the full variable domain reads DTGVSQNPRHKITKRGQNVTFRCDPISEHNRLYWYRQTLGQGPEFLTYFQNEAQLEKSRLLSDRFSAERPKGSFSTLEIQRTEQGDSAMYLCASSFEGRGLVNEQFFGPGTRLTVL.

The chain combines TRBV6-5 with TRBJ2-7; TRBD2 aligns across 10 bases. CDR3 size: 14 residues. V lost 2 bases and J lost 2; bases outside the gene matches: 0. Germline CDR1 is MNHEY and CDR2 is SVGAGI. CDR3 sequence reads: CASSYLAGAYEQYF. The CDR3 nucleotides are TGTGCCAGCAGTTACCTAGCGGGAGCCTACGAGCAGTACTTC.

This sequence joins TRBV4-2 and TRBJ1-4; 11 nucleotides match TRBD1. The V gene end was trimmed by 1 base and the J gene end by 8 bases; junction bases not matched to a gene: 3. The CDR3 consists of 15 residues. CDR1 is LGHNA, CDR2 YNFKEQ, per germline. CDR3 region: CASSQADRGQEKLFF. Written as DNA, the CDR3 is TGTGCCAGCAGCCAAGCGGACAGGGGGCAGGAAAAACTGTTTTTT.

In this sample, this clone turned up once. This chain links TRBV6-6 with TRBJ2-7; 8 positions agree with TRBD1. Germline V gene lookup returns CDR1 MNHNY and CDR2 SVGAGI (reference sequence). The CDR3 is 13 residues long. Unmatched junction bases numbered 5, after V lost 5 bases and J lost 5 bases. The CDR3 DNA reads as TGTGCCAGCAGTATGCAGGGGGCGGACGAGCAGTACTTC. The encoded protein is CASSMQGADEQYF.

The J gene is TRBJ2-5, the V gene TRBV5-6; 10 bases align to TRBD2. Trimming removed 0 bases from V and 5 bases from J; junction bases left unmatched: 7. This CDR3 spans 16 amino acids. CDR1 SGHDT and CDR2 YYEEEE come from the germline V gene. CDR3 loop: CASSLGLAGGEETQYF. The CDR3 DNA follows: TGTGCCAGCAGCTTGGGACTAGCGGGTGGGGAGGAGACCCAGTACTTC.

The chain links TRBV4-2 to TRBJ2-5; 8 bases are a match to TRBD1. CDR3 size: 17 residues. Germline CDR1 and CDR2: LGHNA and YNFKEQ. V dropped 0 bases and J dropped 9; count of bases not matched to a gene: 15. CDR3 nucleotides: TGTGCCAGCAGCCAAGATACGGAACAGGGGGGAACCCTGTCCCAGTACTTC. It codes for CASSQDTEQGGTLSQYF.

This clone was detected once. This sequence joins TRBV28 and TRBJ2-7; 9 bases align to TRBD2. The V segment lost 5 bases and the J segment 1 base; nucleotides outside the gene matches: 15. The germline V gene encodes CDR1 MDHEN and CDR2 SYDVKM. CDR3 length: 18 amino acids. CDR3 region: CASSPLGALAGQSYEQYF. The CDR3 region has the DNA TGTGCCAGCAGTCCCCTTGGAGCACTAGCGGGTCAATCCTACGAGCAGTACTTC.

The rearrangement links TRBV28 to TRBJ2-7; a weak D match, TRBD1 (5 bases). V was cut by 6 bases and J by 5 bases, with 8 bases left in between. The CDR3 length is 11 residues. The germline CDR1 and CDR2 sequences are MDHEN and SYDVKM. The CDR3 sequence is CASSRAHEQYF. DNA of the CDR3: TGTGCCAGCAGCAGGGCCCACGAGCAGTACTTC. Full variable domain (missing parts from reference TRBV28 and TRBJ2-7): DVKVTQSSRYLVKRTGEKVFLECVQDMDHENMFWYRQDPGLGLRLIYFSYDVKMKEKGDIPEGYSVSREKKERFSLILESASTNQTSMYLCASSRAHEQYFGPGTRLTVT.

The chain combines TRBV27 with TRBJ2-2, with 9 bases matching TRBD1. The CDR3 contains 15 residues. Trimming took 3 bases from V and 3 from J; bases not matched to a gene: 2. The germline CDR1 and CDR2 sequences are MNHEY and SMNVEV (reference sequence). The CDR3 is CASSFTGGYTGELFF. The DNA of the CDR3 is TGTGCCAGCAGTTTTACAGGGGGCTACACCGGGGAGCTGTTTTTT.

The rearrangement uses TRBV4-1 and TRBJ1-1; 7 nucleotides agree with TRBD1. V gave up 6 bases and J gave up 1 base; unmatched junction bases: 8. The CDR3 is made up of 15 amino acids. The germline gives CDR1 MGHRA, CDR2 YSYEKL. The CDR3 region has the DNA TGCGCCAGCAGGGGGTTGACAGGGAAGAACACTGAAGCTTTCTTT. This translates into CASRGLTGKNTEAFF.

The chain employs TRBV2 and TRBJ2-1; D call uncertain. Trimming took off 7 bases at V and 6 bases at J, with 19 bases between the two ends. Germline assignment: CDR1 SNHLY and CDR2 FYNNEI. The CDR3 has 15 residues. The CDR3 loop is CASNRVGTLTNEQFF. CDR3 sequence (DNA): TGTGCCAGCAACCGGGTTGGTACTCTCACCAATGAGCAGTTCTTC.

V is TRBV10-3 and J is TRBJ1-5, with TRBD1 matching over 7 bases. Trimming at V came to 0 bases and at J to 3 bases, leaving 8 bases not matched to a gene. This CDR3 comprises 17 residues. Germline V lookup: CDR1 ENHRY, CDR2 SYGVKD. CDR3 sequence: CAISESRRRGLNQPQHF. The CDR3 DNA follows: TGTGCCATCAGTGAGTCTAGGAGAAGGGGGCTCAATCAGCCCCAGCATTTT.

The rearrangement uses TRBV2 and TRBJ2-5, with 9 bases matching TRBD2. Looked up from germline, CDR1 is SNHLY and CDR2 is FYNNEI. The CDR3 length is 16 residues. V lost 5 bases to trimming and J lost 3 bases; unmatched junction nucleotides: 10. The DNA for the CDR3 is TGTGCCAGCAGTTCGTACCTCCTAGCGGGGAAAGAGACCCAGTACTTC. This gives the protein CASSSYLLAGKETQYF.

This chain joins TRBV5-8 and TRBJ1-4; no reliable D call. The germline V gene encodes CDR1 SGHTS and CDR2 YDEGEE. There are 14 residues in the CDR3. With 7 bases removed from V and 0 bases from J, the gap between germline ends came to 10 bases. The CDR3 loop is CASVIQATNEKLFF. Here the CDR3 DNA reads TGTGCCAGCGTAATACAAGCAACTAATGAAAAACTGTTTTTT.

This chain joins TRBV12-5 and TRBJ2-2; possible D gene TRBD1, 6 bases. V was clipped by 3 bases and J by 2 bases, with 13 bases between them. The CDR3 sequence is 16 residues long. Germline loops: CDR1 LGHNT, CDR2 FRNRAP. CDR3 DNA sequence: TGTGCTAGTGGTTTAGGCGTAGGGACAAACACCGGGGAGCTGTTTTTT. It is translated as CASGLGVGTNTGELFF.

This clone is a singleton in its sample. The genes are TRBV6-6 and TRBJ1-5; 8 positions match TRBD1. The CDR3 contains 15 residues. Germline CDR1 reads MNHNY; CDR2 reads SVGAGI (reference sequence). The V segment lost 5 bases and the J segment 7 bases; nucleotides outside the gene matches: 10. DNA for the CDR3: TGTGCCAGCAGTCCTCCAGGGGGCGTTGAACAGCCCCAGCATTTT. Its translation: CASSPPGGVEQPQHF.

The chain uses TRBV7-9 and TRBJ2-7; TRBD1 might be the D (6 bases). Germline V gene data show CDR1 as SEHNR and CDR2 as FQNEAQ (reference sequence). This CDR3 comprises 16 residues. V lost 0 bases and J 0 bases, leaving 12 bases between the germline ends. Written as DNA, the CDR3 is TGTGCCAGCAGCTTAGCGCTTCTGGACAGCTCCTACGAGCAGTACTTC. Encoded protein: CASSLALLDSSYEQYF.

The chain employs TRBV11-2 and TRBJ2-7, with D possibly matching TRBD1 (5 bases). The CDR3 totals 15 residues. V was shortened by 7 bases and J by 0 bases, with 16 bases between the two germline ends. The V gene's germline CDR1 is SGHAT and CDR2 FQNNGV. The CDR3 nucleotides read TGTGCCAGCACCAACCGACAGCGAAGCTCCTACGAGCAGTACTTC. Its protein product is CASTNRQRSSYEQYF. Looking up the rest from reference TRBV11-2 and TRBJ2-7 gives the full variable domain: EAGVAQSPRYKIIEKRQSVAFWCNPISGHATLYWYQQILGQGPKLLIQFQNNGVVDDSQLPKDRFSAERLKGVDSTLKIQPAKLEDSAVYLCASTNRQRSSYEQYFGPGTRLTVT.

The chain links TRBV7-9 to TRBJ2-1; perhaps TRBD1 as D (5 bases). CDR3 length: 18 amino acids. V lost 5 bases to trimming and J lost 3 bases, with 23 bases between them. In germline, CDR1 is SEHNR, CDR2 FQNEAQ (reference sequence). In DNA form, the CDR3 reads TGTGCCAGCAGCCCGTTTCTCTCCGGACCCCAGGGCTACAATGAGCAGTTCTTC. Translated: CASSPFLSGPQGYNEQFF.

The chain links TRBV19 to TRBJ2-1; D possibly corresponds to TRBD2 (6 bases). Germline V gene sequence: CDR1 LNHDA, CDR2 SQIVND (reference sequence). V was clipped by 4 bases and J by 7 bases, with 14 bases between them. The CDR3 is 14 amino acids. The CDR3 sequence is CASSTARERNEQFF. DNA for the CDR3: TGTGCCAGTAGTACCGCCCGGGAGCGTAATGAGCAGTTCTTC. Complete variable domain (other parts from reference TRBV19 and TRBJ2-1): DGGITQSPKYLFRKEGQNVTLSCEQNLNHDAMYWYRQDPGQGLRLIYYSQIVNDFQKGDIAEGYSVSREKKESFPLTVTSAQKNPTAFYLCASSTARERNEQFFGPGTRLTVL.

This clone has more than one count but fewer than ten. V and J are TRBV11-1 and TRBJ2-3, with a possible D match to TRBD1 (6 bases). Trimming pared 4 bases from V and 0 bases from J, leaving 17 bases between. From germline, CDR1 is SGHAT and CDR2 FQDESV (reference sequence). The CDR3 length is 17 residues. The CDR3 bases are TGTGCCAGCAGCTCTAGCAACCGGGACAATAGCACAGATACGCAGTATTTT. This sequence encodes CASSSSNRDNSTDTQYF.

The V and J genes are TRBV18 and TRBJ1-5; D unclear. This CDR3 region has 14 residues. Germline V lookup: CDR1 KGHSH, CDR2 LQKENI. V dropped 5 bases and J dropped 1 base, with 9 bases sitting between them. DNA of the CDR3: TGTGCCAGCTCAGTCCGGGAAAGCAATCAGCCCCAGCATTTT. Its translation is CASSVRESNQPQHF.

DNA of the CDR3: TGTGCCAGTAGCCTAGGACAGGGTATACAAGAGACCCAGTACTTC. Protein product: CASSLGQGIQETQYF. The V and J genes are TRBV19 and TRBJ2-5, with 8 bases aligning to TRBD1. Germline V gene lookup returns CDR1 LNHDA and CDR2 SQIVND (reference sequence). The CDR3 runs to 15 residues. V trimming: 6 bases; J trimming: 2 bases; junction bases outside the gene matches: 8.